This TCR beta chain emerged from a study of CD8 T cells in ankylosing spondylitis. Notes on the study in general: There was a TCR beta motif, made of eight highly homologous variants, that appeared characteristic of ankylosing spondylitis blood. Disease-linked clones were CD8+ and relatively rare in peripheral blood.

This clonotype was observed at least ten times. Its matching antigen is unknown. In TCRdb, the 5' RACE reads were re-called with MiXCR into one record per CDR3 protein. The sample lists 180,000 or so distinct CDR3 sequences; roughly 12% were seen once. J lost 0 bases, V lost 3 bases, and 4 bases had no gene match. The CDR3 contains 16 residues. The germline gives CDR1 MNHEY, CDR2 SVGAGI. The V call is TRBV6-5, the J call TRBJ1-1; TRBD1 matches 10 bases. The source material was blood, either unsorted or a sorted T cell fraction (not recorded which). The source of this sequence is a male donor with ankylosing spondylitis or in good health (not recorded which). CDR3 residues: CASSYGQGVLNTEAFF. Here the CDR3 DNA reads TGTGCCAGCAGTTATGGACAGGGGGTATTGAACACTGAAGCTTTCTTT.